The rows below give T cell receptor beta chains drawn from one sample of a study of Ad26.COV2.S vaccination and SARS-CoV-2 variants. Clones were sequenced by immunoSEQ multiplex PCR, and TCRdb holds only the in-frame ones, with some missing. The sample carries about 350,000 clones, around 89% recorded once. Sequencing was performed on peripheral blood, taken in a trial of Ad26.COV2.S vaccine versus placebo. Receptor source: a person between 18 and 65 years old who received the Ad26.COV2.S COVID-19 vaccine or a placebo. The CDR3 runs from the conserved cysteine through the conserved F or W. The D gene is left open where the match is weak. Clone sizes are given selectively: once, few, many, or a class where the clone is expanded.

CSVEGDGYTF | TGCAGCGTTGAAGGGGATGGCTACACCTTC | TRBJ1-2 | NA | TRBV29-1 | NA
CASSIANVGEQYF | TGTGCCAGTAGTATAGCCAACGTAGGCGAGCAGTACTTC | TRBJ2-7 | NA | TRBV19 | few
CASSSTPYEQYF | TGTGCCAGCAGCTCCACACCTTACGAGCAGTACTTC | TRBJ2-7 | NA | TRBV7-9 | once
CASSDLRQWVKNIQYF | TGTGCCAGCAGTGATTTAAGACAATGGGTCAAAAACATTCAGTACTTC | TRBJ2-4 | NA | TRBV25-1 | NA
CASSFTDRDEKLFF | TGTGCCAGCAGTTTCACGGACCGAGATGAAAAACTGTTTTTT | TRBJ1-4 | NA | TRBV6-2/TRBV6-3 | NA
CASSQDRTAYNEQFF | TGTGCCAGCAGCCAAGACCGGACAGCCTACAATGAGCAGTTCTTC | TRBJ2-1 | NA | TRBV14 | NA
CASSLAGQDYEQYF | TGTGCCAGCAGCTTAGCGGGACAAGACTACGAGCAGTACTTC | TRBJ2-7 | NA | TRBV7-9 | few
CASSLELANEQFF | TGTGCCAGCAGTTTAGAATTAGCTAATGAGCAGTTCTTC | TRBJ2-1 | NA | TRBV12-3/TRBV12-4 | NA
CASRGRGETNQPQHF | TGTGCCAGCAGGGGCAGGGGGGAAACGAATCAGCCCCAGCATTTT | TRBJ1-5 | TRBD1 | TRBV2 | NA
CASSYPGRGEKLFF | TGTGCCAGCAGCTATCCGGGCCGGGGAGAAAAACTGTTTTTT | TRBJ1-4 | NA | TRBV7-9 | NA
CASSPSRSSYNEQFF | TGTGCCAGCTCACCGAGCCGGAGCTCCTACAATGAGCAGTTCTTC | TRBJ2-1 | NA | TRBV18 | NA
CASSLGGDGPYEQYF | TGTGCCAGCAGCTTAGGGGGTGACGGCCCATACGAGCAGTACTTC | TRBJ2-7 | NA | TRBV7-6 | NA
CASSSTVLSNQPQHF | TGTGCCAGTAGTTCAACGGTACTTAGCAATCAGCCCCAGCATTTT | TRBJ1-5 | NA | TRBV19 | NA
CASSPLPGRGNTGELFF | TGTGCCAGCTCACCGCTGCCGGGACGGGGAAACACCGGGGAGCTGTTTTTT | TRBJ2-2 | NA | TRBV18 | NA
CASSVGTLNTGELFF | TGCGCCAGCAGCGTCGGGACATTGAACACCGGGGAGCTGTTTTTT | TRBJ2-2 | NA | TRBV5-1 | NA
CASSLEAGGKKLFF | TGTGCCAGCAGCTTGGAGGCAGGGGGCAAAAAACTGTTTTTT | TRBJ1-4 | TRBD1 | TRBV5-6 | once
CARPAPYEQYF | TGTGCCAGACCCGCCCCCTACGAGCAGTACTTC | TRBJ2-7 | NA | TRBV5-3 | NA
CASSYDRRNTEAFF | TGTGCCAGCAGTTACGACAGGAGAAACACTGAAGCTTTCTTT | TRBJ1-1 | NA | TRBV6-5 | NA
CASSQDRAGRKNIQYF | TGTGCCAGCAGCCAAGATAGAGCAGGGCGTAAAAACATTCAGTACTTC | TRBJ2-4 | NA | TRBV3-1/TRBV3-2 | NA
CSASRGGQVVQPQHF | TGCAGTGCTAGTAGAGGGGGGCAGGTGGTTCAGCCCCAGCATTTT | TRBJ1-5 | NA | TRBV20-1 | NA
CASSFTGTNQPQHF | TGTGCCAGCAGTTTCACAGGGACCAATCAGCCCCAGCATTTT | TRBJ1-5 | NA | TRBV6-6 | few
CASSIDADRFGTEAFF | TGTGCCAGTAGTATAGATGCAGACAGGTTTGGCACTGAAGCTTTCTTT | TRBJ1-1 | NA | TRBV19 | NA
CSVRIWTHKNTEAFF | TGCAGCGTCCGGATCTGGACACATAAGAACACTGAAGCTTTCTTT | TRBJ1-1 | NA | TRBV29-1 | NA
CASSDLGKRGDVTDTQYF | TGTGCCAGCAGTGATCTGGGGAAGCGGGGGGATGTCACAGATACGCAGTATTTT | TRBJ2-3 | TRBD2 | TRBV6-1 | NA
CASSVAPGQGEETQYF | TGTGCCAGCAGCGTAGCGCCGGGACAGGGTGAAGAGACCCAGTACTTC | TRBJ2-5 | TRBD1 | TRBV9 | NA
CASSYATSGGANEQFF | TGTGCCAGCAGTTACGCGACTAGCGGGGGGGCCAATGAGCAGTTCTTC | TRBJ2-1 | TRBD2 | TRBV6-2/TRBV6-3 | NA
CAWSPPLAVSTDTQYF | TGTGCCTGGAGTCCTCCCCTAGCGGTGAGCACAGATACGCAGTATTTT | TRBJ2-3 | TRBD2 | TRBV30 | NA
CASSSISGRTYNEQFF | TGTGCCAGCAGTTCGATCAGCGGGAGGACCTACAATGAGCAGTTCTTC | TRBJ2-1 | TRBD2 | TRBV11-2 | NA
CASSYRTGREKLFF | TGTGCCAGCAGTTACAGGACAGGGCGTGAAAAACTGTTTTTT | TRBJ1-4 | TRBD1 | TRBV6-5 | NA
CASSLMFGGPTGELFF | TGTGCCAGCAGCTTAATGTTCGGAGGACCCACCGGGGAGCTGTTTTTT | TRBJ2-2 | NA | TRBV7-9 | NA
CASSFGAATYEQYF | TGTGCCAGCAGCTTCGGAGCGGCTACCTATGAGCAGTACTTC | TRBJ2-7 | NA | TRBV5-4 | NA
CASSPTAGDSGDWYSSYEQYF | TGTGCCAGCTCCCCCACAGCGGGAGATTCGGGAGATTGGTATAGCTCCTACGAGCAGTACTTC | TRBJ2-7 | TRBD2 | TRBV27 | NA
CASSIGGQSFYNSPLHF | TGTGCCAGCAGTATTGGGGGACAGAGTTTCTATAATTCACCCCTCCACTTT | TRBJ1-6 | TRBD1 | TRBV28 | NA
CASSIIGMNTEAFF | TGTGCCAGTAGTATTATAGGGATGAACACTGAAGCTTTCTTT | TRBJ1-1 | NA | TRBV19 | once
CASSSTGGEQYF | TGTGCCAGCAGCTCCACAGGCGGCGAGCAGTACTTC | TRBJ2-7 | NA | TRBV5-4 | NA
CASSPRGMNTEAFF | TGTGCCAGCAGCCCGCGGGGCATGAACACTGAAGCTTTCTTT | TRBJ1-1 | NA | TRBV7-9 | NA
CASSLTGGEYNEQFF | TGTGCCAGCAGCTTAACAGGCGGGGAATACAATGAGCAGTTCTTC | TRBJ2-1 | NA | TRBV7-3 | NA
CASSLNGNLRTEAFF | TGTGCCAGCAGCTTAAATGGAAATTTGAGGACTGAAGCTTTCTTT | TRBJ1-1 | NA | TRBV7-2 | NA
CASSLRTSGANEQFF | TGTGCCAGCAGCTTAAGGACTAGCGGGGCTAATGAGCAGTTCTTC | TRBJ2-1 | TRBD2 | TRBV5-4 | NA
CASSPSRYRRTEAFF | TGTGCCAGTAGTCCGAGCCGATACAGGCGCACTGAAGCTTTCTTT | TRBJ1-1 | NA | TRBV19 | NA
CASSGVSYEQYF | TGTGCCAGCAGTGGGGTTTCCTACGAGCAGTACTTC | TRBJ2-7 | NA | TRBV2 | NA
CASSLSGSLGSNQPQHF | TGTGCCAGCAGCTTATCCGGCTCACTGGGGAGCAATCAGCCCCAGCATTTT | TRBJ1-5 | NA | TRBV7-8 | once
CASDRDRANEKLFF | TGTGCCAGCGATAGGGACAGGGCTAATGAAAAACTGTTTTTT | TRBJ1-4 | TRBD1 | TRBV6-5 | NA
CASSLRQGAVYGYTF | TGTGCCAGCAGTTTACGACAGGGGGCCGTCTATGGCTACACCTTC | TRBJ1-2 | TRBD1 | TRBV27 | NA
CASSLRGLGTSGYNEQFF | TGCGCCAGCAGCTTGCGTGGACTGGGAACTAGCGGATACAATGAGCAGTTCTTC | TRBJ2-1 | TRBD2 | TRBV5-1 | NA
CASSLEFGFGANVLTF | TGTGCCAGCAGCTTGGAATTCGGGTTTGGGGCCAACGTCCTGACTTTC | TRBJ2-6 | NA | TRBV5-8 | NA